Detailed here is one T cell receptor (beta chain). The antigen is undetermined. This specimen belongs to a study of Graves' ophthalmopathy and Graves' hyperthyroidism. Study-wide findings and caveats: Blood also carried most expanded thyroid clonotypes exceeding 0.001 frequency. Sensitivity of roughly 88% and specificity of about 84% were achieved when a 13-signature model separated ophthalmopathy from stable hyperthyroidism.

Clinicians made diagnoses from clinical symptoms, serum thyroxine, TRAb, thyroid ultrasound and orbital computed tomography. The trim removed 6 bases at V and 4 bases at J, leaving 20 bases unmatched. CDR1 is SGHVS and CDR2 is FNYEAQ in the germline V gene. This CDR3 region has 19 residues. Beta-chain TCR CDR3 regions were amplified from RNA transcripts. First-round RT-PCR relied on HTBI primers, and a second-round multiplex PCR came next. MiXCR was run by TCRdb on the multiplex PCR reads, yielding one entry per CDR3 protein. Of about 1.1 million distinct CDR3 sequences listed, around a third are singletons.

The chain couples TRBV7-6 to TRBJ2-5, with 10 bases fitting TRBD1. The TCR originated in an adult man with Graves' hyperthyroidism. Sequenced sample: peripheral blood or thyroid tissue (not recorded which). The CDR3 DNA reads TGTGCCAGCAGACCCAACCCGGGACAGGGGTTGGGCACAAGAGAGACCCAGTACTTC. This sequence encodes CASRPNPGQGLGTRETQYF.